The clone carrying this TCR beta chain came up a few times. This entry comes from a study of blood T cells in healthy people across ages. This CDR3 spans 13 amino acids. The germline V gene encodes CDR1 SEHNR and CDR2 FQNEAQ (reference sequence). The V end was cut by 7 bases, the J end by 1 base, with 7 bases between. Primed by a sample-barcoded 5' primer and a J-beta primer mix, a second PCR proceeded for roughly 7 to 11 cycles. Each CDR3 protein is one row after TCRdb ran MiXCR on the 5' RACE reads. The repertoire holds roughly 1 million distinct CDR3 sequences, approximately 25% seen once, with around 0.75% in the top ten. These data were also reused for a study on T cells of mothers and their children.

This sequence originates from a girl aged 2 to 10 in good health. The V gene is TRBV7-9, the J gene TRBJ1-4; D is uncertain. Specimen: blood. Here the CDR3 DNA reads TGTGCCAGCACCACAGTAACTAATGAAAAACTGTTTTTT. Its protein product is CASTTVTNEKLFF.